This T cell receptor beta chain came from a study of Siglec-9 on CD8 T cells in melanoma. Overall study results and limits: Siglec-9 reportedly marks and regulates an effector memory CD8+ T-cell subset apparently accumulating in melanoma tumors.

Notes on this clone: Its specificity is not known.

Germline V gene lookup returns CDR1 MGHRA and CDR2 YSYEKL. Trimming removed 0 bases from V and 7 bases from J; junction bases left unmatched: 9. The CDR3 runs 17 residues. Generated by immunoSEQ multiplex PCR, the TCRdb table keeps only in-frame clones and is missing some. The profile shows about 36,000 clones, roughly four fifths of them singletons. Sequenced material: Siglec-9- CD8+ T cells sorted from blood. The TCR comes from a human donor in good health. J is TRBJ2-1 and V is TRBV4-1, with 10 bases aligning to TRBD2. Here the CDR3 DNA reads TGCGCCAGCAGCCAAGATACAGCGGGGGGGCCTGAAAATGAGCAGTTCTTC. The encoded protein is CASSQDTAGGPENEQFF.